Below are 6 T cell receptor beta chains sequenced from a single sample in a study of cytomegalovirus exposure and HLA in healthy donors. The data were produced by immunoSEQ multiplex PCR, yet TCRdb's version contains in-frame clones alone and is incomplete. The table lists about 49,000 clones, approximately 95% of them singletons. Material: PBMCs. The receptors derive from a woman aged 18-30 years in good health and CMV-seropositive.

CDR3 nucleotides: TGTGCCAGTAGTATAGACCCTAGTCTCCTCAATGAGCAGTTCTTC. Encoded protein: CASSIDPSLLNEQFF. The chain couples TRBV19 to TRBJ2-1; D not certain. Trimming took off 0 bases at V and 6 bases at J, with 12 bases between the two ends. Germline V gives CDR1 LNHDA, CDR2 SQIVND (reference sequence). CDR3 length: 15 amino acids.

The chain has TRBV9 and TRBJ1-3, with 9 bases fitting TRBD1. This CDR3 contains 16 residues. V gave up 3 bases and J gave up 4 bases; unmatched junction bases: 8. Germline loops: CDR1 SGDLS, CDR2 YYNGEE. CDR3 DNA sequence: TGTGCCAGCAGCGATGAACAGGGGGCTCTCGGAAACACCATATATTTT. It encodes CASSDEQGALGNTIYF.

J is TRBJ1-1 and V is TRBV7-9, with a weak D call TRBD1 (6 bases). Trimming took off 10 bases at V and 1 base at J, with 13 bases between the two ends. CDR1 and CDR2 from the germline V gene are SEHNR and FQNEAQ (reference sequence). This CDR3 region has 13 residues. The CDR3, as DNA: TGTGCCACCGGGACAAATAAGAACACTGAAGCTTTCTTT. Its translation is CATGTNKNTEAFF.

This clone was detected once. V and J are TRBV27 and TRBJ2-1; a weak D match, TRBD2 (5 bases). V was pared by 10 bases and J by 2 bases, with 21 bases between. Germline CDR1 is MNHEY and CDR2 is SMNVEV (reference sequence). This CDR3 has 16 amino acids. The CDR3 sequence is CATLPRAEKTYNEQFF. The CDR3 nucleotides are TGTGCCACCCTACCCAGAGCGGAAAAGACCTACAATGAGCAGTTCTTC.

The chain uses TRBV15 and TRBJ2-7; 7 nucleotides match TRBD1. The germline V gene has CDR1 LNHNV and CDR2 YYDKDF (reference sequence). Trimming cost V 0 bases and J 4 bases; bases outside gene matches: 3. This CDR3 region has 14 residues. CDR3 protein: CATSRERGRYEQYF. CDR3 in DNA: TGTGCCACCAGCAGAGAGAGGGGGCGATACGAGCAGTACTTC.

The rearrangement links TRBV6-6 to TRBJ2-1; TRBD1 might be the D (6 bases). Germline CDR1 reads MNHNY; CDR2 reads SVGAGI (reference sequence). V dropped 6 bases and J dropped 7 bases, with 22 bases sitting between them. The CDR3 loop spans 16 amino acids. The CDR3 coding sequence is TGTGCCAGCAGACTAAAAACAGGGCCGGGGTATAATGAGCAGTTCTTC. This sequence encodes CASRLKTGPGYNEQFF.